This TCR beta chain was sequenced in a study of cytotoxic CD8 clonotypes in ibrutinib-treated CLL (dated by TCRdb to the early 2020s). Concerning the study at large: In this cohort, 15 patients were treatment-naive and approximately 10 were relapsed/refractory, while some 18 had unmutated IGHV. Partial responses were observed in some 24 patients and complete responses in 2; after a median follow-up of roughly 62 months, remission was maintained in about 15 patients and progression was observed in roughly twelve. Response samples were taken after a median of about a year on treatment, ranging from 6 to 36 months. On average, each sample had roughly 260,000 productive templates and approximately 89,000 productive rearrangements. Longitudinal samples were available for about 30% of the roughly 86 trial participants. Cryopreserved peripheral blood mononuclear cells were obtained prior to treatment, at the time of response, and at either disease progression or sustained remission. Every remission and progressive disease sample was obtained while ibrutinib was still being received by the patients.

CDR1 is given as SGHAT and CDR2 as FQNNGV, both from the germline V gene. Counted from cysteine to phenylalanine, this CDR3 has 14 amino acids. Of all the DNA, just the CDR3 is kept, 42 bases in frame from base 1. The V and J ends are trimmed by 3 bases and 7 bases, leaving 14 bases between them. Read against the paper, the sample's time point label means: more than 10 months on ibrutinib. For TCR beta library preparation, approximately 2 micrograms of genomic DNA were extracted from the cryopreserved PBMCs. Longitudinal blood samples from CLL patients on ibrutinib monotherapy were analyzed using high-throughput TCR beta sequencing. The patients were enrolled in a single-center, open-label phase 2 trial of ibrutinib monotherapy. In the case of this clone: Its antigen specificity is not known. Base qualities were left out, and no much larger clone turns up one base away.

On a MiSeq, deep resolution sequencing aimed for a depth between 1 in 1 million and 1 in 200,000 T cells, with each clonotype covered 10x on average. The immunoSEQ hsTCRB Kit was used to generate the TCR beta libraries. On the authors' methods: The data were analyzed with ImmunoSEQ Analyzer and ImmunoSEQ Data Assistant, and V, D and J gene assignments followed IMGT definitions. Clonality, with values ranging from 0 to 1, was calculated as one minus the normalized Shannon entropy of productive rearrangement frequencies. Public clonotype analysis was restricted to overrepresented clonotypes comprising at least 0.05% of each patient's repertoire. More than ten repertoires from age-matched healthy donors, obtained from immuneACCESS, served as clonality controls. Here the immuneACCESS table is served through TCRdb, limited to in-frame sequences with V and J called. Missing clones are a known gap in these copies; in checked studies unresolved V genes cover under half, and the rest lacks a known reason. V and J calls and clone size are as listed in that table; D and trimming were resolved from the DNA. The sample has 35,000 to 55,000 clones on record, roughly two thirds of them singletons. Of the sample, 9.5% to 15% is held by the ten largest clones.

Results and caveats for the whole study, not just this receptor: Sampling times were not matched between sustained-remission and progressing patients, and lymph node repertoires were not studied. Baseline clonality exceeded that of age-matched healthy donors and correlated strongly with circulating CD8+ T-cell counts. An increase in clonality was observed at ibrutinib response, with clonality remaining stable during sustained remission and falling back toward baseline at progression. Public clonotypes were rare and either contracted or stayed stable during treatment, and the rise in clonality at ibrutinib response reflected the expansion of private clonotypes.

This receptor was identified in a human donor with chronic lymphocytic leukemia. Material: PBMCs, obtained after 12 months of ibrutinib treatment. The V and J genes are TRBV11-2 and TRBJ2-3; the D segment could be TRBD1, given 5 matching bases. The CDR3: CASSLGPGRNTQYF. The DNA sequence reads TGTGCCAGCAGCTTGGGGCCCGGAAGAAATACGCAGTATTTT.